This is a list of T cell receptor beta chains from one sample in a study of blood T cell repertoires in COVID-19. Using immunoSEQ multiplex PCR, the repertoire was profiled, and TCRdb retains in-frame clones only, with some absent. Counted here are 490,000 or so clones, over 75% occurring once; the ten biggest clones make up over 1.5%. The sequencing input was PBMCs or T cells enriched from blood (not recorded which). These TCRs come from a woman aged 40 to 50 who had recovered from COVID-19. Both conserved end residues are part of each CDR3. A D gene is named only where the DNA matches it firmly. Size is stated for part of the rows, as once, few or many counts, or as a class when the clone is expanded.

cdr3_length	d_call	j_call	clone_size	v_call	cdr3_aa	cdr3_nt
14	TRBD2	TRBJ2-1	NA	TRBV2	CASTRTSGNNEQFF	TGTGCCAGCACCAGGACTAGCGGAAACAATGAGCAGTTCTTC
16	NA	TRBJ2-7	NA	TRBV5-1	CASSLAPQDTTYEQYF	TGCGCCAGCAGCTTGGCCCCGCAGGACACAACCTACGAGCAGTACTTC
16	TRBD2	TRBJ2-7	NA	TRBV10-3	CAISETSGNPTYEQYF	TGTGCCATCAGTGAGACTAGCGGGAACCCGACCTACGAGCAGTACTTC
16	NA	TRBJ1-2	NA	TRBV30	CAWSEGPSRHSYGYTF	TGTGCCTGGAGTGAGGGGCCCAGTCGACACAGCTATGGCTACACCTTC
13	NA	TRBJ1-2	NA	TRBV7-2	CASSLEQSYGYTF	TGTGCCAGCAGCTTAGAACAGAGCTATGGCTACACCTTC
14	NA	TRBJ2-2	NA	TRBV29-1	CSVVPWEYNGELFF	TGCAGCGTTGTTCCTTGGGAGTATAACGGGGAGCTGTTTTTT
15	TRBD1	TRBJ2-7	NA	TRBV6-1	CASSEGQIPSYEQYF	TGTGCCAGCAGTGAGGGACAGATACCTTCCTACGAGCAGTACTTC
14	TRBD1	TRBJ1-5	NA	TRBV3-1/TRBV3-2	CASSRQGVNQPQHF	TGTGCCAGCAGCCGACAGGGGGTCAATCAGCCCCAGCATTTT
15	NA	TRBJ1-5	NA	TRBV15	CATSVYHNSNQPQHF	TGTGCCACCAGCGTTTACCACAATAGCAATCAGCCCCAGCATTTT
14	NA	TRBJ1-1	NA	TRBV7-2	CASSLGGFNTEAFF	TGTGCCAGCAGCTTAGGAGGGTTTAACACTGAAGCTTTCTTT
15	TRBD1	TRBJ1-4	NA	TRBV7-2	CASSFTGGGSEKLFF	TGTGCCAGCAGCTTCACAGGGGGCGGGTCTGAAAAACTGTTTTTT
12	NA	TRBJ2-4	once	TRBV2	CASTWTENIQYF	TGTGCCAGCACCTGGACAGAAAACATTCAGTACTTC
11	NA	TRBJ2-1	NA	TRBV29-1	CSAGPEEVQFF	TGCAGCGCTGGGCCCGAGGAGGTGCAGTTCTTC
15	TRBD1	TRBJ2-1	NA	TRBV19	CATNLGTAIYNEQFF	TGTGCCACAAATCTCGGGACAGCCATTTACAATGAGCAGTTCTTC
13	TRBD1	TRBJ1-1	NA	TRBV2	CASSRGLYTEAFF	TGTGCCAGCAGTAGGGGGCTGTACACTGAAGCTTTCTTT
15	NA	TRBJ1-2	NA	TRBV5-8	CASSRDTSLYQGYTF	TGTGCCAGCAGCCGGGACACCTCCCTCTATCAAGGCTACACCTTC
13	NA	TRBJ1-1	NA	TRBV10-2	CASSGGQNTEAFF	TGCGCCAGCAGCGGCGGGCAGAACACTGAAGCTTTCTTT
16	TRBD2	TRBJ2-7	NA	TRBV6-5	CASSYSGVVAGYEQYF	TGTGCCAGCAGTTACTCAGGGGTAGTAGCGGGCTACGAGCAGTACTTC
14	NA	TRBJ1-3	once	TRBV9	CASSPGPSSDTIYF	TGTGCCAGCAGCCCTGGGCCCTCGTCGGACACCATATATTTT
15	TRBD2	TRBJ2-3	once	TRBV19	CASSASSGYTDTQYF	TGTGCCAGTAGTGCGTCTAGCGGGTACACAGATACGCAGTATTTT